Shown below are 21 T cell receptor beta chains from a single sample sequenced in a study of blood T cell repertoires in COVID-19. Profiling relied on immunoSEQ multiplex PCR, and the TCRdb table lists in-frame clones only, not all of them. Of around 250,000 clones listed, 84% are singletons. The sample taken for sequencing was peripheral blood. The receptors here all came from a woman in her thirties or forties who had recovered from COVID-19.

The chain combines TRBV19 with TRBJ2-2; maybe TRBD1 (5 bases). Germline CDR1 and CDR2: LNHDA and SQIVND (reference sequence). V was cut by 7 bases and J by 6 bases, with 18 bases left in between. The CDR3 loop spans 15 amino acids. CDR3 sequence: CASKVGQAYSGELFF. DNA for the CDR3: TGTGCCAGTAAAGTGGGGCAGGCTTACTCCGGGGAGCTGTTTTTT. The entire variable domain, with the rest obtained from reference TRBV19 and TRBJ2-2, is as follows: DGGITQSPKYLFRKEGQNVTLSCEQNLNHDAMYWYRQDPGQGLRLIYYSQIVNDFQKGDIAEGYSVSREKKESFPLTVTSAQKNPTAFYLCASKVGQAYSGELFFGEGSRLTVL.

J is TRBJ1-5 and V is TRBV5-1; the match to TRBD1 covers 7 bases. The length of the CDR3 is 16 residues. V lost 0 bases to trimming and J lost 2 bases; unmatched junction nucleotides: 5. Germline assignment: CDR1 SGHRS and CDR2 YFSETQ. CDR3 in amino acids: CASSLGQGNGNQPQHF. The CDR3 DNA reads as TGCGCCAGCAGCTTGGGACAGGGAAATGGCAATCAGCCCCAGCATTTT.

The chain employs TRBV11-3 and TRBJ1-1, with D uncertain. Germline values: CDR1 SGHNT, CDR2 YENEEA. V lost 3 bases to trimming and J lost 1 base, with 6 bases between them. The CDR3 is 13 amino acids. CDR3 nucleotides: TGTGCCAGCAGCTTTGAGAGGAACACTGAAGCTTTCTTT. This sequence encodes CASSFERNTEAFF.

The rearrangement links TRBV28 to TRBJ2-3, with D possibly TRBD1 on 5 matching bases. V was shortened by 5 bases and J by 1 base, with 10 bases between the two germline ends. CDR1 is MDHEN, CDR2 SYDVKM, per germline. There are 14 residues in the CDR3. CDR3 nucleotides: TGTGCCAGCAGTCTAAGACAGCGCACAGATACGCAGTATTTT. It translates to CASSLRQRTDTQYF. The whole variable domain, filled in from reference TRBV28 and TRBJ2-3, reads DVKVTQSSRYLVKRTGEKVFLECVQDMDHENMFWYRQDPGLGLRLIYFSYDVKMKEKGDIPEGYSVSREKKERFSLILESASTNQTSMYLCASSLRQRTDTQYFGPGTRLTVL.

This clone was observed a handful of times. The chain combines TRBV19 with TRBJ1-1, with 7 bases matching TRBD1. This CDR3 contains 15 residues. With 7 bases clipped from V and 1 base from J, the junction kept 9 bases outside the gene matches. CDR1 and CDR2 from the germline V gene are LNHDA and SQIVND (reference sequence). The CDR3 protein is CASTGQQLWNTEAFF. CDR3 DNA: TGTGCCAGTACGGGACAGCAATTGTGGAACACTGAAGCTTTCTTT.

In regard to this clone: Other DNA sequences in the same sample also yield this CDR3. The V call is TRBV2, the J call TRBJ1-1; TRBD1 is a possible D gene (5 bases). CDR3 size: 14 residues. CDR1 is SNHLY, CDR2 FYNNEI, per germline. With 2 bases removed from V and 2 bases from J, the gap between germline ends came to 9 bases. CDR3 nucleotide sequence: TGTGCCAGCAGTGAACAGGGTCAAAACACTGAAGCTTTCTTT. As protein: CASSEQGQNTEAFF.

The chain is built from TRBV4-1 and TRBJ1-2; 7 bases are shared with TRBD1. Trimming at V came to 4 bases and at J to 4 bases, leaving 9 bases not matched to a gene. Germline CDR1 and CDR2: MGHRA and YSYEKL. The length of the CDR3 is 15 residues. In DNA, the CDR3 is TGCGCCAGCAGCCCTTTCCCTCAGGGGGTCTATGGCTACACCTTC. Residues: CASSPFPQGVYGYTF.

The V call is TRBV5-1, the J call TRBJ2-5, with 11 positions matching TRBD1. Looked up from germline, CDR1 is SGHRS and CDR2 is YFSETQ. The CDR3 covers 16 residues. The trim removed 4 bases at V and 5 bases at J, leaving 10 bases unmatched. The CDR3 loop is CASSVGQGAVSETQYF. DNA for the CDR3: TGCGCCAGCAGCGTTGGACAGGGGGCCGTTTCGGAGACCCAGTACTTC.

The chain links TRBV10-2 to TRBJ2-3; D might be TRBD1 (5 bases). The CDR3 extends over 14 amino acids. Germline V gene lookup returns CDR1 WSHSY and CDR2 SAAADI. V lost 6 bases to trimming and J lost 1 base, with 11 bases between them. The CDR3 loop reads CASRVRVGTDTQYF. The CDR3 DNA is TGCGCCAGCAGGGTCAGGGTTGGCACAGATACGCAGTATTTT.

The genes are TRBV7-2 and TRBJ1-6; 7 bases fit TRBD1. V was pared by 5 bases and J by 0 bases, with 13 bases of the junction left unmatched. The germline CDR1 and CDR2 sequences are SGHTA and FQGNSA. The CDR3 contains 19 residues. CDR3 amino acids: CASSRRGLGAVSYNSPLHF. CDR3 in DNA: TGTGCCAGCAGCAGGAGGGGGCTGGGGGCAGTCTCCTATAATTCACCCCTCCACTTT.

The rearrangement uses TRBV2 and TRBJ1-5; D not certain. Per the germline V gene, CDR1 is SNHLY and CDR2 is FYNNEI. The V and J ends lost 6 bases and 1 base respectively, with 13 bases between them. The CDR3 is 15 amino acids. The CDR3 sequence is CASSLYGRSNQPQHF. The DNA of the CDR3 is TGTGCCAGCAGCCTATACGGGAGGAGCAATCAGCCCCAGCATTTT.

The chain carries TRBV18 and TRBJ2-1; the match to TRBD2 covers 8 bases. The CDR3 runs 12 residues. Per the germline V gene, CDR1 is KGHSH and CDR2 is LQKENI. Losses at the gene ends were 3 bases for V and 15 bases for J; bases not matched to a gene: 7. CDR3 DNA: TGTGCCAGCTCACCCCCCGGGGGGGTGACGTTCTTC. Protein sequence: CASSPPGGVTFF.

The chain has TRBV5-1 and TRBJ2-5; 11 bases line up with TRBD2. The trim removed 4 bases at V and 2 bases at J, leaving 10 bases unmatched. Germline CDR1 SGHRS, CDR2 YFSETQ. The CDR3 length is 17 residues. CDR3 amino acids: CASSGTQLAGGQETQYF. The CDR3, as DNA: TGCGCCAGCAGCGGAACGCAATTAGCGGGGGGGCAAGAGACCCAGTACTTC. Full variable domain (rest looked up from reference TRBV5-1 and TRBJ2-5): KAGVTQTPRYLIKTRGQQVTLSCSPISGHRSVSWYQQTPGQGLQFLFEYFSETQRNKGNFPGRFSGRQFSNSRSEMNVSTLELGDSALYLCASSGTQLAGGQETQYFGPGTRLLVL.

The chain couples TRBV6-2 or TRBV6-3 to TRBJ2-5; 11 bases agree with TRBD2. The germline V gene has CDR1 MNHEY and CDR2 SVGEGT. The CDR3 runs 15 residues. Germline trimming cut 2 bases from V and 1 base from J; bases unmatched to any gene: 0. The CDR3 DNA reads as TGTGCCAGCAGTTACACTAGCGGGGGCCAAGAGACCCAGTACTTC. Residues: CASSYTSGGQETQYF.

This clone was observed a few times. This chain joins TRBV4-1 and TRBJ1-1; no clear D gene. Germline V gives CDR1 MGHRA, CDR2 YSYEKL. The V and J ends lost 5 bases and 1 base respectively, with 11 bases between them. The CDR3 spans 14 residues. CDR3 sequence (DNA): TGCGCCAGCAGCGCCGACGGGTCGAACACTGAAGCTTTCTTT. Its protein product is CASSADGSNTEAFF.

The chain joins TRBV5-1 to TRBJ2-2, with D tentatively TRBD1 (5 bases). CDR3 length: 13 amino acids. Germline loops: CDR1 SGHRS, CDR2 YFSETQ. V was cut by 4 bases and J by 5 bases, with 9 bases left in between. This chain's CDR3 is CASSPSGTGELFF. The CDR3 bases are TGCGCCAGCAGCCCCTCAGGGACCGGGGAGCTGTTTTTT. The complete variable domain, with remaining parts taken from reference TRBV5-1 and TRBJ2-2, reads KAGVTQTPRYLIKTRGQQVTLSCSPISGHRSVSWYQQTPGQGLQFLFEYFSETQRNKGNFPGRFSGRQFSNSRSEMNVSTLELGDSALYLCASSPSGTGELFFGEGSRLTVL.

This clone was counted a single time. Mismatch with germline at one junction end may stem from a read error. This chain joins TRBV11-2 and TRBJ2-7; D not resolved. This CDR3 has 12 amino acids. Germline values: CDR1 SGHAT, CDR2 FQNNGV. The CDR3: CASSPEPYGQYF. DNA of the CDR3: TGTGCCAGCAGCCCTGAACCCTACGGGCAGTACTTC.

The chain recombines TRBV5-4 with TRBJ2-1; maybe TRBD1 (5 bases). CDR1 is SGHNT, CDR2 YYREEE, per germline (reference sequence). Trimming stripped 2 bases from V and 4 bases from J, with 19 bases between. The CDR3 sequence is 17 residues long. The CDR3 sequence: CASSFGTGVRRYNEQFF. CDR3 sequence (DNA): TGTGCCAGCAGCTTCGGCACAGGAGTACGCCGATACAATGAGCAGTTCTTC.

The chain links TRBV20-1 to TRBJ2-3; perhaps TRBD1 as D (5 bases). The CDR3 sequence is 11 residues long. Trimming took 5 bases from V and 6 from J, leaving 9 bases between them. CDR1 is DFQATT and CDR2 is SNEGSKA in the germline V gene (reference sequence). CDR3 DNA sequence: TGCAGTGCTGTAGACAGCGATACGCAGTATTTT. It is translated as CSAVDSDTQYF.

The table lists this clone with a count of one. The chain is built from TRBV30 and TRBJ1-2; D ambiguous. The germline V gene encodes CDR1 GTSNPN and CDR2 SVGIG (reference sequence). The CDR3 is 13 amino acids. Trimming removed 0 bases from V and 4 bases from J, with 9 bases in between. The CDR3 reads CAWSVPSVYGYTF. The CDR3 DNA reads TGTGCCTGGAGTGTACCGTCAGTCTATGGCTACACCTTC. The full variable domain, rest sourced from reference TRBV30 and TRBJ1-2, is SQTIHQWPATLVQPVGSPLSLECTVEGTSNPNLYWYRQAAGRGLQLLFYSVGIGQISSEVPQNLSASRPQDRQFILSSKKLLLSDSGFYLCAWSVPSVYGYTFGSGTRLTVV.

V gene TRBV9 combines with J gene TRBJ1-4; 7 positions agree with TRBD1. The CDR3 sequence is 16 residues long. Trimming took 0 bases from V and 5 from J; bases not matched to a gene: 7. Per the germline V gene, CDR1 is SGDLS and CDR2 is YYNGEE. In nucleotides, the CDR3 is TGTGCCAGCAGCGTAGGGGCGACAGGGTTAAATGAAAAACTGTTTTTT. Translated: CASSVGATGLNEKLFF. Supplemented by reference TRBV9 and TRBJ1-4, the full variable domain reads DSGVTQTPKHLITATGQRVTLRCSPRSGDLSVYWYQQSLDQGLQFLIQYYNGEERAKGNILERFSAQQFPDLHSELNLSSLELGDSALYFCASSVGATGLNEKLFFGSGTQLSVL.